These 26 T cell receptor beta chains originate from one sample sequenced in a study of early T cells in non-severe SARS-CoV-2 infection. From the 5' RACE reads, TCRdb called clonotypes with MiXCR, one entry per CDR3 protein. The profile shows 35,000 to 40,000 distinct CDR3 sequences, 3.5% to 5% of them singletons. The sample consisted of whole blood. These receptors all come from an adult who was a healthcare worker with PCR-confirmed SARS-CoV-2 infection or an uninfected control (not recorded which).

This clonotype occurred many times. The chain employs TRBV12-3 or TRBV12-4 and TRBJ1-3, with a tentative D call TRBD1 (5 bases). The CDR3 is 15 amino acids. V was shortened by 6 bases and J by 2 bases, with 14 bases between the two germline ends. CDR3 protein: CASSPGPRPGNTIYF. The CDR3, as DNA: TGTGCCAGCAGCCCGGGACCGCGTCCTGGAAACACCATATATTTT.

Many counts were recorded for this clonotype. This chain joins TRBV6-5 and TRBJ2-7; TRBD1 might be the D (6 bases). V was clipped by 6 bases and J by 6 bases, with 12 bases between them. This CDR3 spans 12 amino acids. CDR1 is MNHEY, CDR2 SVGAGI, per germline. The CDR3 DNA reads as TGTGCCAGCAGCCGGGACACGACCGAGCAGTACTTC. Translation: CASSRDTTEQYF.

This clonotype is medium-sized (0.01 to 0.1%) by share. The chain carries TRBV20-1 and TRBJ2-3, with D unclear. Germline lookup yields CDR1 DFQATT and CDR2 SNEGSKA (reference sequence). The CDR3 covers 10 residues. Deletions cut 3 bases from V and 8 bases from J, with 6 bases between. The CDR3 DNA sequence: TGCAGTGCTAGCCTCGGTACGCAGTATTTT. Protein product: CSASLGTQYF.

This clonotype was seen at least ten times. The CDR3 DNA follows: TGTGCCAGCTCACCTACCAACAGGGGCCGCACAGATACGCAGTATTTT. This codes for CASSPTNRGRTDTQYF. The chain employs TRBV18 and TRBJ2-3; 7 bases align to TRBD1. Germline CDR1 is KGHSH and CDR2 is LQKENI. V was pared by 3 bases and J by 1 base, with 7 bases of the junction left unmatched. This CDR3 spans 16 amino acids.

Many counts were recorded for this clonotype. A read error may produce the germline difference seen at one junction end. The chain joins TRBV20-1 to TRBJ1-3; D unclear. CDR3 size: 15 residues. CDR1 and CDR2 from the germline V gene are DFQATT and SNEGSKA (reference sequence). CDR3 loop: CSARGVGGSGNTIYF. CDR3 nucleotide sequence: TGCAGTGCGAGAGGAGTAGGCGGCTCTGGAAACACCATATATTTT.

This clonotype was seen many times. This chain connects TRBV12-5 to TRBJ1-5; no clear D gene. The CDR3 runs to 13 residues. V dropped 6 bases and J dropped 4 bases, with 10 bases sitting between them. Germline V lookup: CDR1 LGHNT, CDR2 FRNRAP. CDR3 sequence reads: CASGVSGNQPQHF. Here the CDR3 DNA reads TGTGCTAGTGGGGTGTCTGGGAATCAGCCCCAGCATTTT.

Concerning this clonotype itself: A single base separates this from a much larger clone, so it may be a read error. The genes are TRBV7-8 and TRBJ2-1; D remains unclear. Germline V gene sequence: CDR1 SGHVS, CDR2 FQNEAQ. The CDR3 has 14 amino acids. The DNA of the CDR3 is TGTGCCAGCAGCTTAATGAGCTCCTACAATGAGCGGTTCTTC. Translating it yields CASSLMSSYNERFF.

This clonotype was recorded many times. The chain couples TRBV27 to TRBJ2-7; a possible D gene is TRBD2 (5 bases). Germline V lookup: CDR1 MNHEY, CDR2 SMNVEV (reference sequence). Trimming left V 3 bases short and J 0 bases short, with 12 bases between. The CDR3 totals 15 residues. The CDR3 loop is CASSFGSPTSYEQYF. The CDR3 DNA is TGTGCCAGCAGTTTTGGGAGTCCAACCTCCTACGAGCAGTACTTC.

This clonotype was found many times. This chain uses TRBV7-2 with TRBJ2-1; 8 positions match TRBD2. Germline-derived CDR1 and CDR2 are SGHTA and FQGNSA. This CDR3 region has 16 residues. V shed 3 bases and J 7 bases; nucleotides not matched to a gene: 11. In DNA, the CDR3 is TGTGCCAGCAGCTTTGGCCGAGCGGGGGTTTCGAATGAGCAGTTCTTC. Amino acids: CASSFGRAGVSNEQFF.

This clonotype was seen repeatedly, ten times or more. The rearrangement links TRBV4-1 to TRBJ2-3, with TRBD1 matching over 9 bases. The germline gives CDR1 MGHRA, CDR2 YSYEKL. V was pared by 3 bases and J by 7 bases, with 8 bases of the junction left unmatched. The CDR3 runs to 15 residues. CDR3 amino acids: CASSQPGQGWNTQYF. The CDR3 bases are TGCGCCAGCAGCCAGCCGGGACAGGGATGGAATACGCAGTATTTT.

Ten or more counts support this clonotype. The V call is TRBV12-3 or TRBV12-4, the J call TRBJ1-2; weak D call: TRBD1 (6 bases). This CDR3 is built from 13 residues. With 3 bases removed from V and 6 bases from J, the gap between germline ends came to 11 bases. The DNA for the CDR3 is TGTGCCAGCAGTTTCGTCCAGGGGAATGGCTACACCTTC. Translating it yields CASSFVQGNGYTF.

This clonotype showed up many times. The J gene is TRBJ1-3, the V gene TRBV7-7, with TRBD1 matching 11 bases. There are 17 residues in the CDR3. Germline loops: CDR1 SSHAT, CDR2 FNYEAQ (reference sequence). V shed 5 bases and J 0 bases; nucleotides not matched to a gene: 6. The chain's CDR3 is CASSPGQGVHSGNTIYF. The CDR3 nucleotides are TGTGCCAGCAGCCCGGGACAGGGGGTTCACTCTGGAAACACCATATATTTT.

This clonotype came up many times. The gene calls are TRBV30 and TRBJ1-2; perhaps TRBD1 as D (6 bases). Trimming took off 5 bases at V and 4 bases at J, with 14 bases between the two ends. The CDR3 extends over 13 amino acids. Germline assignment: CDR1 GTSNPN and CDR2 SVGIG (reference sequence). The CDR3 bases are TGTGCCTGGGGAACAGGGAACGTCTATGGCTACACCTTC. It specifies CAWGTGNVYGYTF.

This clonotype came up a few times. The genes are TRBV5-1 and TRBJ2-5; 7 positions match TRBD2. V lost 4 bases to trimming and J lost 2 bases; unmatched junction nucleotides: 2. Germline CDR1 and CDR2: SGHRS and YFSETQ. This CDR3 contains 13 residues. The DNA of the CDR3 is TGCGCCAGCAGCCGGGGACTACAAGAGACCCAGTACTTC. Translating gives CASSRGLQETQYF.

This clonotype was seen many times. The chain has TRBV10-3 and TRBJ1-2; 7 bases align to TRBD1. The CDR3 sequence is 11 residues long. After removal of 6 bases from V and 14 bases from J, the junction contained 9 bases not matched to a gene. The germline CDR1 and CDR2 sequences are ENHRY and SYGVKD. CDR3 nucleotides: TGTGCCATCAGGTCCGGGACAGTAAGGACCTTC. As protein: CAIRSGTVRTF.

The V call is TRBV6-6, the J call TRBJ2-5; the D call may be TRBD1 or TRBD2 (5 bases each). CDR3 length: 16 amino acids. The germline gives CDR1 MNHNY, CDR2 SVGAGI (reference sequence). V lost 2 bases to trimming and J lost 5 bases, with 18 bases between them. This CDR3 is CASSYPSSGSHETQYF. Written as DNA, the CDR3 is TGTGCCAGCAGTTACCCGTCGTCAGGGAGTCATGAGACCCAGTACTTC.

This clonotype was seen repeatedly, ten times or more. This chain links TRBV12-3 or TRBV12-4 with TRBJ2-7; perhaps TRBD2 as D (6 bases). This CDR3 is built from 15 residues. V was pared by 3 bases and J by 0 bases, with 12 bases between. The CDR3 sequence is CASSFYRERSYEQYF. The CDR3 region has the DNA TGTGCCAGCAGTTTTTATCGGGAGCGCTCCTACGAGCAGTACTTC.

A few counts support this clonotype. This CDR3 is CASSPQGLLNTGELFF. CDR3 bases: TGTGCCAGCTCACCGCAGGGCCTTTTGAACACCGGGGAGCTGTTTTTT. V gene TRBV18 combines with J gene TRBJ2-2; possibly TRBD1 for D (5 bases). Trimming took off 3 bases at V and 1 base at J, with 12 bases between the two ends. Germline lookup yields CDR1 KGHSH and CDR2 LQKENI. The CDR3 is 16 amino acids.

This clonotype was recorded many times. The CDR3 DNA reads as TGCGCCAGCAGCCAAGGTGGCGGGGGAACCTATGGCTACACCTTC. Residues: CASSQGGGGTYGYTF. The chain is built from TRBV4-1 and TRBJ1-2; D may be TRBD1 (5 bases). From germline, CDR1 is MGHRA and CDR2 YSYEKL. There are 15 residues in the CDR3. The germline V and J ends were trimmed by 1 base and 4 bases, with 13 bases remaining between them.

The table lists this clonotype with a few counts. The CDR3 is CASSLGGAPSSTDTQYF. The CDR3, as DNA: TGTGCCAGCAGCCTAGGTGGGGCCCCTTCTAGCACAGATACGCAGTATTTT. The chain uses TRBV3-1 and TRBJ2-3; TRBD1 might be the D (5 bases). This CDR3 is built from 17 residues. Deletions cut 4 bases from V and 0 bases from J, with 17 bases between. From germline, CDR1 is LGHDT and CDR2 YNNKEL (reference sequence).

This clonotype was counted at least ten times. The V call is TRBV7-2, the J call TRBJ1-2; possibly TRBD1 for D (6 bases). CDR3 length equals 13 residues. Trimming took off 5 bases at V and 4 bases at J, with 11 bases between the two ends. CDR1 and CDR2 (germline): SGHTA, FQGNSA. The DNA for the CDR3 is TGTGCCAGCAGCCAACAGGGCCCCTATGGCTACACCTTC. Residues: CASSQQGPYGYTF.

This clonotype was counted ten times or more. The chain combines TRBV10-1 with TRBJ2-6; the D is unclear. The V and J ends lost 4 bases and 1 base respectively, with 5 bases between them. The CDR3 has 14 amino acids. Per germline, CDR1 WNHNN and CDR2 SYGVQD (reference sequence). This CDR3 reads CASSARSGANVLTF. CDR3 sequence (DNA): TGCGCCAGCAGTGCGAGGTCTGGGGCCAACGTCCTGACTTTC.

This clonotype appeared many times. J is TRBJ1-2 and V is TRBV29-1; the D is unclear. CDR3 length: 13 residues. Trimming shortened V by 4 bases and J by 4 bases, and 13 bases separated the two germline ends. Germline CDR1 and CDR2: SQVTM and ANQGSEA. This CDR3 reads CSVVVSPGYGYTF. CDR3 DNA: TGCAGCGTTGTGGTGTCTCCGGGCTATGGCTACACCTTC.

This clonotype turned up a few times. The CDR3 coding sequence is TGTGCCAGCAGCTTCGGTCAGGGGCACGAGCAGTACTTC. Protein product: CASSFGQGHEQYF. This chain links TRBV7-3 with TRBJ2-7; possible D gene TRBD1, 6 bases. CDR1 SGHTA and CDR2 FQGTGA come from the germline V gene. The CDR3 consists of 13 residues. Trimming stripped 3 bases from V and 5 bases from J, with 11 bases between.

The table lists this clonotype with many counts. The gene calls are TRBV11-3 and TRBJ2-7; 10 positions agree with TRBD1. Germline assignment: CDR1 SGHNT and CDR2 YENEEA. The CDR3 covers 13 residues. V gave up 3 bases and J gave up 5 bases; unmatched junction bases: 1. The CDR3: CASSFGQGDEQYF. CDR3 bases: TGTGCCAGCAGCTTCGGACAGGGGGACGAGCAGTACTTC.

This clonotype was counted only a few times. The chain recombines TRBV9 with TRBJ2-3, with D perhaps matching TRBD1 (5 bases). V was pared by 0 bases and J by 0 bases, with 11 bases between. The CDR3 is 16 residues long. CDR1 is SGDLS and CDR2 is YYNGEE in the germline V gene. The CDR3 loop reads CASSVETALSTDTQYF. CDR3 sequence (DNA): TGTGCCAGCAGCGTAGAGACAGCCCTTAGCACAGATACGCAGTATTTT. The entire variable domain, with the rest obtained from reference TRBV9 and TRBJ2-3, is as follows: DSGVTQTPKHLITATGQRVTLRCSPRSGDLSVYWYQQSLDQGLQFLIQYYNGEERAKGNILERFSAQQFPDLHSELNLSSLELGDSALYFCASSVETALSTDTQYFGPGTRLTVL.